What follows are 10 T cell receptor beta chains derived from one specimen sequenced in a study of shared clonotypes between healthy human individuals. The protocol was immunoSEQ multiplex PCR, while the TCRdb copy is restricted to in-frame clones and leaves out a portion. Of some 2 million clones in the sample, about 95% are singletons; the top ten hold around 1.2%. Naive CD8 isolation took CD45RO-negative cells positively selected for CCR7 and excluded terminally differentiated effector memory CD45RA+ cells. Material: naive CD8+ T cells sorted from blood. These receptors all stem from a man aged 18 to 35 in good health.

This chain connects TRBV4-2 to TRBJ1-2, with D possibly being TRBD1 (5 bases). The CDR3 runs to 16 residues. In germline, CDR1 is LGHNA, CDR2 YNFKEQ. V gave up 0 bases and J gave up 6 bases, with 17 bases separating them. The CDR3 nucleotides read TGTGCCAGCAGCCAAGAAGGGGAGGGCAGGATTGATGGCTACACCTTC. Protein sequence: CASSQEGEGRIDGYTF.

The rearrangement uses TRBV19 and TRBJ2-1; 11 nucleotides line up with TRBD2. The CDR3 spans 16 residues. Germline V gene data show CDR1 as LNHDA and CDR2 as SQIVND (reference sequence). Trimming removed 5 bases from V and 3 bases from J; junction bases left unmatched: 6. The CDR3 DNA reads as TGTGCCAGTAGTCCTGGACTAGCGGGTCACTACAATGAGCAGTTCTTC. Its protein product is CASSPGLAGHYNEQFF.

The genes are TRBV4-1 and TRBJ1-6; D call uncertain. Germline V gives CDR1 MGHRA, CDR2 YSYEKL. This CDR3 spans 16 amino acids. V was clipped by 3 bases and J by 9 bases, with 18 bases between them. CDR3 loop: CASSQPWTAYGSPLHF. CDR3 DNA sequence: TGCGCCAGCAGCCAGCCATGGACCGCATATGGTTCACCCCTCCACTTT.

This clone was recorded once. This chain links TRBV4-3 with TRBJ2-3, with 9 nucleotides matching TRBD2. V lost 3 bases to trimming and J lost 2 bases; unmatched junction nucleotides: 6. Germline CDR1 LGHNA, CDR2 YSLEER. This CDR3 has 16 residues. CDR3 DNA sequence: TGCGCCAGCAGCCATAGCGGGAGTTCGAACACAGATACGCAGTATTTT. Amino acid sequence: CASSHSGSSNTDTQYF.

The V and J genes are TRBV6-1 and TRBJ2-7; 7 nucleotides line up with TRBD1. CDR3 length: 17 residues. Germline V gives CDR1 MNHNS, CDR2 SASEGT. Trimming at V came to 2 bases and at J to 1 base, leaving 11 bases not matched to a gene. The CDR3 region is CASSELQFPGQSYEQYF. CDR3 nucleotides: TGTGCCAGCAGTGAATTACAATTCCCGGGACAGTCCTACGAGCAGTACTTC.

A single count supports this clone. V and J are TRBV30 and TRBJ2-7; D is perhaps TRBD2 (5 bases). The CDR3 totals 13 residues. The germline gives CDR1 GTSNPN, CDR2 SVGIG (reference sequence). The V end was cut by 4 bases, the J end by 6 bases, with 16 bases between. The CDR3 region is CAWNERGSGEQYF. The CDR3 region has the DNA TGTGCCTGGAACGAAAGAGGGAGTGGCGAGCAGTACTTC.

The chain employs TRBV27 and TRBJ2-7; possibly TRBD1 for D (6 bases). The germline V gene encodes CDR1 MNHEY and CDR2 SMNVEV (reference sequence). Between the trimmed V and J ends, which lost 6 bases and 5 bases, there was a span of 20 bases. The CDR3 extends over 15 amino acids. CDR3 protein: CASSWGRGTSNEQYF. CDR3 in DNA: TGTGCCAGCAGCTGGGGCAGGGGAACTAGTAACGAGCAGTACTTC.

The J gene is TRBJ2-5, the V gene TRBV7-2; D tentatively reads TRBD1 or TRBD2 (5 bases each). CDR1 SGHTA and CDR2 FQGNSA come from the germline V gene. The germline V and J ends were trimmed by 3 bases and 2 bases, with 13 bases remaining between them. The CDR3 spans 15 residues. CDR3 nucleotides: TGTGCCAGCAGCTTTCTCGGGGCTCTTCAAGAGACCCAGTACTTC. Its protein is CASSFLGALQETQYF.

The chain combines TRBV28 with TRBJ2-5; 7 bases match TRBD1. The CDR3 covers 14 residues. The junction had 4 bases not matched to a gene; V was cut back by 2 bases and J by 4 bases. From germline, CDR1 is MDHEN and CDR2 SYDVKM. The CDR3: CASSLEGAGETQYF. CDR3 sequence (DNA): TGTGCCAGCAGTTTAGAGGGGGCGGGAGAGACCCAGTACTTC.

The chain carries TRBV7-9 and TRBJ2-5, with 9 bases fitting TRBD1. The CDR3 is made up of 16 amino acids. Germline loops: CDR1 SEHNR, CDR2 FQNEAQ (reference sequence). J lost 5 bases, V lost 3 bases, and 10 bases had no gene match. CDR3 nucleotide sequence: TGTGCCAGCAGCTTCCAAGGGACAGGGATAGGCGAGACCCAGTACTTC. Protein sequence: CASSFQGTGIGETQYF.